The 10 T cell receptor beta chains in this list originate from one sample, sequenced in a study of blood T cells in healthy people across ages. Primed by a sample-barcoded 5' primer and a J-beta primer mix, a second PCR proceeded for 7 to 11 cycles. TCRdb reprocessed the 5' RACE reads with MiXCR, giving one entry per CDR3 protein. The sample records approximately 780,000 distinct CDR3 sequences, roughly 25% being singletons. The same data also contributed to another study, on T cells of mothers and their children.

The sample taken for sequencing was blood. These receptors were taken from a boy younger than 18 in good health.

This clonotype was found a few times. V and J are TRBV29-1 and TRBJ2-6; D call uncertain. Germline V lookup: CDR1 SQVTM, CDR2 ANQGSEA. Trimming removed 2 bases at V and 0 bases at J, with 11 bases between. CDR3 length: 16 amino acids. CDR3: CSVERSFGSGANVLTF. The CDR3 region has the DNA TGCAGCGTTGAACGGAGCTTCGGCTCTGGGGCCAACGTCCTGACTTTC.

There are a few counts of this clonotype. The gene calls are TRBV14 and TRBJ2-3; 12 positions match TRBD2. CDR3 length: 15 residues. Looked up from germline, CDR1 is SGHDN and CDR2 is FVKESK. The V and J ends lost 2 bases and 11 bases, in that order; junction bases with no gene match: 8. This CDR3 is CASSQIGLAGPRQYF. DNA for the CDR3: TGTGCCAGCAGCCAAATAGGACTAGCGGGGCCGCGGCAGTATTTT. The full variable domain, in which reference TRBV14 and TRBJ2-3 provide the parts outside the CDR3, is EAGVTQFPSHSVIEKGQTVTLRCDPISGHDNLYWYRRVMGKEIKFLLHFVKESKQDESGMPNNRFLAERTGGTYSTLKVQPAELEDSGVYFCASSQIGLAGPRQYFGPGTRLTVL.

The chain links TRBV12-3 or TRBV12-4 to TRBJ1-2, with TRBD1 matching over 7 bases. This CDR3 is 13 amino acids long. V lost 6 bases, J lost 3 bases, and 4 bases stayed unmatched. CDR3 protein: CASRGTAHYGYTF. The CDR3 DNA reads as TGTGCCAGCAGAGGGACAGCCCACTATGGCTACACCTTC.

This clonotype was seen only a few times. As DNA, the CDR3 is TGTGCCAGCCGTTTAATCAGGGGCGGCGGGGCCAACGTCCTGACTTTC. Protein: CASRLIRGGGANVLTF. This rearrangement joins TRBV2 to TRBJ2-6; D possibly corresponds to TRBD1 (6 bases). Germline CDR1 reads SNHLY; CDR2 reads FYNNEI. Trimming removed 8 bases from V and 4 bases from J, with 18 bases in between. CDR3 size: 16 residues.

The chain uses TRBV19 and TRBJ2-5; 8 nucleotides line up with TRBD2. The J call is uncertain, as TRBJ2-1 better fits the DNA end. CDR1 and CDR2 from the germline V gene are LNHDA and SQIVND (reference sequence). This CDR3 contains 16 residues. The CDR3 sequence: CASSMGGGFPTNEQFF. The CDR3 nucleotides are TGTGCCAGTAGTATGGGCGGGGGGTTCCCTACGAATGAGCAGTTCTTC.

The J gene is TRBJ2-1, the V gene TRBV29-1; D might be TRBD1 or TRBD2, each matching 5 bases. With the DNA end fitting TRBJ2-7 better, the J assignment may be wrong. Germline V gives CDR1 SQVTM, CDR2 ANQGSEA. The CDR3 is made up of 13 amino acids. For the CDR3, the DNA is TGCAGCGTTGAGGGGACGGTACCCTACGAGCAGTACTTC. Amino acids: CSVEGTVPYEQYF.

In the case of this clonotype: Sequence at one end of the junction differs from germline and may be a read error. V and J are TRBV4-2 and TRBJ2-3; the D gene could be TRBD1 or TRBD2 (5 bases each). The CDR3 length is 14 residues. Germline V gives CDR1 LGHNA, CDR2 YNFKEQ. The CDR3 bases are TGTGCCAGCGGACGGAGAGCGGCCACAGGTACGCAGTATTTT. It encodes CASGRRAATGTQYF.

The chain combines TRBV6-5 with TRBJ2-5; 13 bases map to TRBD2. Judging by the DNA end, TRBJ2-1 fits better; the J call may be wrong. Germline loops: CDR1 MNHEY, CDR2 SVGAGI. This CDR3 is built from 15 residues. The CDR3 here is CASSPTSGGRNEQFF. The CDR3 DNA reads as TGTGCCAGCAGTCCGACTAGCGGGGGGAGGAATGAGCAGTTCTTC.

This clonotype was observed a handful of times. V gene TRBV21-1 combines with J gene TRBJ2-1; no DNA check was done on the table's D call, TRBD1. TRBV21-1 is a pseudogene segment. The CDR3 runs 17 residues. CDR3 amino acids: CASSKEKGQGEFGEQFF. CDR3 coding DNA: TGTGCCAGCAGCAAAGAGAAGGGACAGGGGGAATTTGGTGAGCAGTTCTTC.

This clonotype was seen more than once but under ten times. This chain links TRBV30 with TRBJ2-7, with D possibly matching TRBD2 (6 bases). The germline V gene encodes CDR1 GTSNPN and CDR2 SVGIG (reference sequence). This CDR3 is 14 amino acids long. Trimming cost V 4 bases and J 2 bases, with 15 bases left between them. The CDR3 region has the DNA TGTGCCTGGAAGCCGGGACTGGGAACCTACGAGCAGTACTTC. It codes for CAWKPGLGTYEQYF.